The 18 T cell receptor beta chains below were found in one sample sequenced in a study of T cell repertoires in cytomegalovirus infection. These receptors' targets are unknown. MiXCR was run by TCRdb on the reads, yielding one entry per CDR3 protein. The table shows about 89,000 distinct CDR3 sequences, with 29% occurring only once. This specimen was CD8+ T cells from cultured PBMCs, taken from culture after CMV antigen stimulation. The source is a human donor in good health (CMV status not recorded). Some clones in this sample may be carry-over from other donors' samples.

The chain employs TRBV10-3 and TRBJ2-3; D is undetermined. CDR1 ENHRY and CDR2 SYGVKD come from the germline V gene. V was clipped by 2 bases and J by 0 bases, with 6 bases between them. The CDR3 covers 14 residues. The CDR3 loop is CAISEGMSTDTQYF. CDR3 coding DNA: TGTGCCATCAGTGAGGGGATGAGCACAGATACGCAGTATTTT.

This clonotype occurred many times. The chain uses TRBV12-3 or TRBV12-4 and TRBJ1-5; D remains ambiguous. The V gene lost 3 bases and the J gene lost 5 bases, with 17 bases spanning the gap. This CDR3 region has 16 residues. CDR3 sequence reads: CASSFLGPESDQPQHF. The CDR3 nucleotides are TGTGCCAGCAGTTTCCTAGGACCTGAGTCCGATCAGCCCCAGCATTTT.

The V call is TRBV20-1, the J call TRBJ2-1; 7 nucleotides match TRBD1. V was clipped by 1 base and J by 6 bases; unmatched bases: 0. Germline V gives CDR1 DFQATT, CDR2 SNEGSKA (reference sequence). The CDR3 is made up of 12 amino acids. The CDR3 here is CSARGDSNEQFF. CDR3 nucleotide sequence: TGCAGTGCTAGAGGGGACAGCAATGAGCAGTTCTTC.

The J gene is TRBJ2-1, the V gene TRBV12-3 or TRBV12-4; 11 positions match TRBD2. The CDR3 extends over 12 amino acids. CDR3 bases: TGTGCAATAGCGGGGGGGCCCAATGAGCAGTTCTTC. This gives the protein CAIAGGPNEQFF.

This clonotype came up once. V and J are TRBV11-2 and TRBJ2-7, with 8 bases identical to TRBD1. Germline V gene lookup returns CDR1 SGHAT and CDR2 FQNNGV. Trimming removed 5 bases from V and 4 bases from J; junction bases left unmatched: 4. The CDR3 has 13 residues. CDR3 DNA sequence: TGTGCCAGCAGCCGGGACAGGTCTTACGAGCAGTACTTC. This sequence encodes CASSRDRSYEQYF.

The CDR3 sequence is CASTIGTGYQPQHF. DNA of the CDR3: TGTGCCAGTACGATAGGGACAGGGTATCAGCCCCAGCATTTT. The chain joins TRBV19 to TRBJ1-5; 9 bases match TRBD1. After removal of 7 bases from V and 5 bases from J, the junction contained 6 bases not matched to a gene. Germline CDR1 is LNHDA and CDR2 is SQIVND (reference sequence). The CDR3 sequence is 14 residues long.

This sequence joins TRBV20-1 and TRBJ2-7; 7 bases align to TRBD1. The ends lost 1 base at V and 3 bases at J; junction bases unmatched: 3. The CDR3 sequence is 13 residues long. The germline gives CDR1 DFQATT, CDR2 SNEGSKA (reference sequence). The DNA of the CDR3 is TGCAGTGCTAGAGGCGACAGGGTCTACGAGCAGTACTTC. Translation: CSARGDRVYEQYF.

This clonotype has more than one count but fewer than ten. This chain joins TRBV27 and TRBJ2-1, with D perhaps matching TRBD2 (6 bases). The V gene lost 6 bases and the J gene lost 4 bases, with 13 bases spanning the gap. Germline CDR1 and CDR2: MNHEY and SMNVEV (reference sequence). This CDR3 is built from 14 residues. DNA of the CDR3: TGTGCCAGCAGGGGACTCGACCGGTACAATGAGCAGTTCTTC. Amino acid sequence: CASRGLDRYNEQFF.

The V call is TRBV20-1, the J call TRBJ2-3; 14 bases align to TRBD2. The CDR3 covers 16 residues. Germline V gene data show CDR1 as DFQATT and CDR2 as SNEGSKA (reference sequence). The ends lost 6 bases at V and 9 bases at J; junction bases unmatched: 14. This CDR3 reads CSAPPMTSGGGETQYF. The CDR3 bases are TGCAGTGCGCCCCCAATGACTAGCGGGGGGGGTGAAACGCAGTATTTT.

The V call is TRBV4-1, the J call TRBJ2-3, with 9 bases lining up with TRBD2. The germline V gene has CDR1 MGHRA and CDR2 YSYEKL. CDR3 length: 16 amino acids. Trimming cost V 4 bases and J 1 base; bases outside gene matches: 6. This CDR3 is CASSRSVAGGTDTQYF. In DNA, the CDR3 is TGCGCCAGCAGCCGATCGGTAGCGGGGGGCACAGATACGCAGTATTTT.

J is TRBJ2-2 and V is TRBV28; 7 bases match TRBD1. The junction had 3 bases not matched to a gene; V was cut back by 3 bases and J by 2 bases. The CDR3 runs 15 residues. Germline CDR1 reads MDHEN; CDR2 reads SYDVKM. CDR3 region: CASSFGDRNTGELFF. The CDR3 DNA follows: TGTGCCAGCAGTTTTGGGGACAGAAACACCGGGGAGCTGTTTTTT.

Many counts were recorded for this clonotype. This CDR3 is CASSLRPGSTGELFF. The DNA of the CDR3 is TGTGCCAGCAGTTTACGGCCAGGGTCAACCGGGGAGCTGTTTTTT. The V call is TRBV12-3 or TRBV12-4, the J call TRBJ2-2; TRBD1 is a possible D gene (5 bases). The CDR3 is 15 residues long. Trimming took 2 bases from V and 5 from J, leaving 12 bases between them.

This clonotype was found a few times. This chain links TRBV6-2 or TRBV6-3 with TRBJ2-1, with D tentatively TRBD1 or TRBD2 (5 bases each). Germline V gives CDR1 MNHEY, CDR2 SVGEGT. This CDR3 comprises 12 residues. V gave up 1 base and J gave up 7 bases, with 5 bases separating them. The CDR3 loop is CASSYWGNEQFF. The CDR3 DNA reads TGTGCCAGCAGTTACTGGGGGAATGAGCAGTTCTTC.

The rearrangement uses TRBV27 and TRBJ2-3; 7 bases match TRBD2. Per germline, CDR1 MNHEY and CDR2 SMNVEV (reference sequence). V shed 3 bases, J shed 3 bases, and the junction held 6 bases outside the gene matches. The CDR3 length is 15 residues. The CDR3 DNA reads TGTGCCAGCAGTTTGGGGGGGTTCCTTACAGATACGCAGTATTTT. Protein sequence: CASSLGGFLTDTQYF.

The chain links TRBV5-6 to TRBJ2-7; 12 bases are a match to TRBD1. J gave up 2 bases and V 3 bases, and 0 bases lay outside the gene matches. The CDR3 contains 14 residues. From germline, CDR1 is SGHDT and CDR2 YYEEEE. DNA for the CDR3: TGTGCCAGCAGCTGGGACAGGGGGCCCTACGAGCAGTACTTC. Its protein product is CASSWDRGPYEQYF.

The table lists this clonotype with a count of one. The chain uses TRBV15 and TRBJ1-1, with unresolved D. Germline assignment: CDR1 LNHNV and CDR2 YYDKDF (reference sequence). CDR3 length: 13 residues. V was clipped by 5 bases and J by 1 base, with 8 bases between them. CDR3 in DNA: TGTGCCACCAGCGCCGAGGGGAACACTGAAGCTTTCTTT. This sequence encodes CATSAEGNTEAFF.

The chain joins TRBV2 to TRBJ2-3, with D maybe TRBD1 (5 bases). The V gene lost 3 bases and the J gene lost 1 base, with 11 bases spanning the gap. The CDR3 is made up of 15 amino acids. Germline V gives CDR1 SNHLY, CDR2 FYNNEI. The CDR3 DNA reads as TGTGCCAGCAGTGATCTAACAGGCGGCACAGATACGCAGTATTTT. It codes for CASSDLTGGTDTQYF.

This clonotype has a handful of counts. The junction departs from the called germline gene at one end, perhaps through a read error. The V call is TRBV29-1, the J call TRBJ2-7; TRBD2 agrees at 7 bases. The CDR3 contains 13 residues. Germline V gene data show CDR1 as SQVTM and CDR2 as ANQGSEA. The CDR3 bases are TGCAGCGCTTTGGGACTACCCTCCGACGAGCAGTACTTC. This translates into CSALGLPSDEQYF.